A selection of T cell receptor beta chains follows, all from one sample in a study of blood T cell repertoires in COVID-19. The repertoire was sequenced with immunoSEQ multiplex PCR; TCRdb's copy has only in-frame clones and lacks some. In the table there are fewer than 70,000 clones, around 87% of which are singletons. The sequencing sample was made of peripheral blood. The origin of the receptors is a man aged 45-60 years with active COVID-19. CDR3s include the opening cysteine and the closing phenylalanine or tryptophan. The order of the fields is clone size, CDR3 length, V gene, J gene, D gene, CDR3 protein, CDR3 DNA. A D gene is named only where the DNA matches it firmly. Size is omitted from some rows. Given values are once, few, many or a class for expanded clones.

size: few; length: 14; V: TRBV3-1/TRBV3-2; J: TRBJ2-5; D: TRBD2; CDR3: CASSLSGRQETQYF; DNA: TGTGCCAGCAGCCTATCCGGGAGGCAAGAGACCCAGTACTTC
size: NA; length: 13; V: TRBV2; J: TRBJ1-1; D: NA; CDR3: CATCPVVNTEAFF; DNA: TGTGCCACCTGCCCGGTCGTGAACACTGAAGCTTTCTTT
size: NA; length: 14; V: TRBV3-1/TRBV3-2; J: TRBJ1-1; D: NA; CDR3: CASSQGLGEAEAFF; DNA: TGTGCCAGCAGCCAAGGTCTGGGAGAGGCTGAAGCTTTCTTT
size: NA; length: 15; V: TRBV19; J: TRBJ2-5; D: TRBD2; CDR3: CASSSPSGAQETQYF; DNA: TGTGCCAGTAGTTCGCCTAGCGGAGCTCAAGAGACCCAGTACTTC
size: NA; length: 15; V: TRBV7-2; J: TRBJ1-2; D: NA; CDR3: CASSLDLGRVGGYTF; DNA: TGTGCCAGCAGCTTAGATCTGGGGCGCGTAGGAGGCTACACCTTC
size: few; length: 14; V: TRBV6-2/TRBV6-3; J: TRBJ2-7; D: TRBD2; CDR3: CASSWLAGSYEQYF; DNA: TGTGCCAGCAGTTGGCTAGCGGGGAGCTACGAGCAGTACTTC
size: NA; length: 16; V: TRBV11-2; J: TRBJ1-2; D: TRBD1; CDR3: CASSLAGTGALIGYTF; DNA: TGTGCCAGCAGTTTGGCCGGGACAGGGGCCCTCATCGGCTACACCTTC
size: NA; length: 15; V: TRBV6-5; J: TRBJ2-7; D: NA; CDR3: CASSYSNRALYEQYF; DNA: TGTGCCAGCAGTTACTCGAACAGGGCCCTCTACGAGCAGTACTTC
size: NA; length: 12; V: TRBV9; J: TRBJ2-7; D: NA; CDR3: CASSVGGGEQYF; DNA: TGTGCCAGCAGCGTAGGTGGCGGCGAGCAGTACTTC
size: NA; length: 11; V: TRBV20-1; J: TRBJ2-1; D: NA; CDR3: CNTGPINEQFF; DNA: TGCAATACAGGACCGATAAATGAGCAGTTCTTC
size: NA; length: 16; V: TRBV5-1; J: TRBJ2-5; D: NA; CDR3: CASSLGGISVRETQYF; DNA: TGCGCCAGCAGCTTGGGAGGTATTAGCGTCCGAGAGACCCAGTACTTC
size: NA; length: 16; V: TRBV11-2; J: TRBJ2-3; D: TRBD2; CDR3: CASSFLLAASTDTQYF; DNA: TGTGCCAGCAGCTTCCTTCTAGCGGCGAGCACAGATACGCAGTATTTT